This T cell receptor beta chain was sequenced for a study of memory CD4+ T cells and cytomegalovirus serostatus. The sort gate was single viable CD3+CD4+CD8-CD45RO+ cells for memory CD4+ T cells. The sample holds one count of this clone. Repertoires were generated with immunoSEQ multiplex PCR, while TCRdb's copy carries only in-frame clones and drops some. The sample yields under 55,000 clones, about 80% seen once. CDR3 size: 14 residues. With 5 bases clipped from V and 7 bases from J, the junction kept 8 bases outside the gene matches. The germline CDR1 and CDR2 sequences are SGHTA and FQGNSA. The source is an adult in good health and CMV-seropositive. The chain combines TRBV7-2 with TRBJ2-5; TRBD1 agrees at 9 bases. The sequenced material came from memory CD4+ T cells from blood. CDR3 in amino acids: CASSPGQGRGTQYF. DNA for the CDR3: TGTGCCAGCAGCCCCGGACAGGGGAGAGGGACCCAGTACTTC.